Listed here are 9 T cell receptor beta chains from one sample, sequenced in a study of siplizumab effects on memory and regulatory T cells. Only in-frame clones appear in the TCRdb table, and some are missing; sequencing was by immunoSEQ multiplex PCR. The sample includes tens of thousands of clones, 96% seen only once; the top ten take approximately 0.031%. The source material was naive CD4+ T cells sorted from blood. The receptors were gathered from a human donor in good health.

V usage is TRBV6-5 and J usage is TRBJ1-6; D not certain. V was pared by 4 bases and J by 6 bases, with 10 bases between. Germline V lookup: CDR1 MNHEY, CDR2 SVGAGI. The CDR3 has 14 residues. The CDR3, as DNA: TGTGCCAGCAGTTCCCCGGCCGGTAATTCACCCCTCCACTTT. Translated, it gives CASSSPAGNSPLHF.

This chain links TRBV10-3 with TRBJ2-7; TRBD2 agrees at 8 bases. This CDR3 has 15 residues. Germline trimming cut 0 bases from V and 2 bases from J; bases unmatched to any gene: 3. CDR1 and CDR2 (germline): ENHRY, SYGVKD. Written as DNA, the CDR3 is TGTGCCATCAGTGAGTCTGGGACTAGAGCCTACGAGCAGTACTTC. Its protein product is CAISESGTRAYEQYF.

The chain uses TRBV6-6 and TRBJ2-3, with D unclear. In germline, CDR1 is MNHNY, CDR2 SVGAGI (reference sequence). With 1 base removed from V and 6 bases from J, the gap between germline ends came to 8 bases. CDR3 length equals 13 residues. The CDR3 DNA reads TGTGCCAGCAGTTACTTGAGAGGTGATACGCAGTATTTT. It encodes CASSYLRGDTQYF.

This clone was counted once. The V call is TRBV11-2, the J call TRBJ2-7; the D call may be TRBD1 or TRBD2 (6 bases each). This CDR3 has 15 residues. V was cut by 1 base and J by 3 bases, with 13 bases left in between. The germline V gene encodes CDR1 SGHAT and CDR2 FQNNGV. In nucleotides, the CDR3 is TGTGCCAGCAGCTTAGGTTTCGGGGGCGGCTACGAGCAGTACTTC. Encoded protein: CASSLGFGGGYEQYF.

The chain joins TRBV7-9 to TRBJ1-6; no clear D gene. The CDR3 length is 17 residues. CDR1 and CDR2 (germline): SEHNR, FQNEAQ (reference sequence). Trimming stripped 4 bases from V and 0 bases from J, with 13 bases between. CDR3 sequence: CASSSTLRSSYNSPLHF. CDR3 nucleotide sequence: TGTGCCAGCAGCTCAACACTTAGGAGCTCCTATAATTCACCCCTCCACTTT.

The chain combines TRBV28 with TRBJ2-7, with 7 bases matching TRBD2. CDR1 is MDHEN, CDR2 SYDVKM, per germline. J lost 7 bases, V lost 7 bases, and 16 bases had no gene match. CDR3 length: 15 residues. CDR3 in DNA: TGTGCCAGCAAATCCCCGGGAGGAACTCCGTTAGAGCAGTACTTC. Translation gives CASKSPGGTPLEQYF. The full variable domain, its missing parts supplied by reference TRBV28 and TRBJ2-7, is DVKVTQSSRYLVKRTGEKVFLECVQDMDHENMFWYRQDPGLGLRLIYFSYDVKMKEKGDIPEGYSVSREKKERFSLILESASTNQTSMYLCASKSPGGTPLEQYFGPGTRLTVT.

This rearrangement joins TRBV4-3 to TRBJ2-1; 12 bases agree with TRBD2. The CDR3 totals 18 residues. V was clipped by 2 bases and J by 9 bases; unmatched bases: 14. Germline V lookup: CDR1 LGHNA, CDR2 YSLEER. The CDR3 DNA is TGCGCCAGCAGCCAAACCGGACTAGCGGGGTTCTTAACCGGTGAGCAGTTCTTC. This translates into CASSQTGLAGFLTGEQFF.

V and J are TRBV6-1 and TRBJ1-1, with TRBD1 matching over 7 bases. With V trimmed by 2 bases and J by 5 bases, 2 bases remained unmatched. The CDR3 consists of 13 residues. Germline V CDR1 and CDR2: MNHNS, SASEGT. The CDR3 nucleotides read TGTGCCAGCAGTGAACAGGGGGTGACTGAAGCTTTCTTT. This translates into CASSEQGVTEAFF.

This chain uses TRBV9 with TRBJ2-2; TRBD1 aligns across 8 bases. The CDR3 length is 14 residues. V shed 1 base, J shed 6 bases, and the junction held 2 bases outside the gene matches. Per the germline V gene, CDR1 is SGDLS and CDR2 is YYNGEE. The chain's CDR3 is CASSVQGAAGELFF. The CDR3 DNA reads TGTGCCAGCAGCGTACAGGGGGCCGCCGGGGAGCTGTTTTTT.